The 22 T cell receptor beta chains below all came from one sample that was sequenced in a study of blood T cell repertoires in COVID-19. Libraries were prepared by immunoSEQ multiplex PCR; TCRdb keeps only in-frame clonotypes and omits some of them. The data hold fewer than 250,000 clones, with 70% to 90% observed a single time. The specimen was peripheral blood. The receptors shown here come from a man aged 40-50 years with acute or convalescent COVID-19.

CDR3 DNA: TGTGCCAGCAGTCCGTGGAGCAGTACCGCCTACGAGCAGTACTTC. Translated: CASSPWSSTAYEQYF. The V gene is TRBV6-5, the J gene TRBJ2-7; D gene ambiguous. The CDR3 covers 15 residues. Trimming took off 5 bases at V and 2 bases at J, with 16 bases between the two ends. The germline CDR1 and CDR2 sequences are MNHEY and SVGAGI.

This clone was counted a few times. The chain is built from TRBV3-1 (or the pseudogene TRBV3-2) and TRBJ1-4, with TRBD1 identical over 7 bases. The germline V gene encodes CDR1 LGHDT and CDR2 YNNKEL (reference sequence). Trimming at V came to 1 base and at J to 8 bases, leaving 7 bases not matched to a gene. The CDR3 totals 15 residues. The CDR3 nucleotides read TGTGCCAGCAGCCAAGGAACAGGGGTTTACGAAAAACTGTTTTTT. Translated, it gives CASSQGTGVYEKLFF.

This clone was found once. V and J are TRBV7-2 and TRBJ2-1, with TRBD1 matching 10 bases. This CDR3 contains 15 residues. Looked up from germline, CDR1 is SGHTA and CDR2 is FQGNSA. J was trimmed by 4 bases and V by 5 bases; bases with no gene match: 5. CDR3 loop: CASSRPGQGYNEQFF. The CDR3 nucleotides are TGTGCCAGCAGCCGGCCGGGACAGGGGTACAATGAGCAGTTCTTC.

The CDR3 nucleotides are TGTGCCAGCTCACCAGTCAGCGGGGGATCCTACGAGCAGTACTTC. This translates into CASSPVSGGSYEQYF. This sequence joins TRBV18 and TRBJ2-7, with TRBD2 matching 8 bases. The germline V gene encodes CDR1 KGHSH and CDR2 LQKENI. Germline trimming cut 2 bases from V and 1 base from J; bases unmatched to any gene: 4. The CDR3 spans 15 residues.

The chain joins TRBV2 to TRBJ1-4, with a tentative D call TRBD1 (6 bases). CDR1 is SNHLY and CDR2 is FYNNEI in the germline V gene. This CDR3 contains 12 residues. V gave up 11 bases and J gave up 7 bases, with 14 bases separating them. CDR3: CAGGQWGEKLFF. The CDR3 bases are TGTGCCGGCGGACAGTGGGGTGAAAAACTGTTTTTT.

The gene calls are TRBV19 and TRBJ2-1, with 12 nucleotides matching TRBD2. CDR1 is LNHDA and CDR2 is SQIVND in the germline V gene (reference sequence). CDR3 length: 17 residues. V lost 3 bases to trimming and J lost 8 bases; unmatched junction nucleotides: 11. Here the CDR3 reads CASSMNTLAGGLHEQFF. The CDR3 DNA reads TGTGCCAGTAGTATGAATACCCTAGCGGGGGGGCTACATGAGCAGTTCTTC.

The chain employs TRBV29-1 and TRBJ2-5, with 12 bases that match TRBD2. The ends lost 4 bases at V and 9 bases at J; junction bases unmatched: 21. The germline V gene encodes CDR1 SQVTM and CDR2 ANQGSEA. This CDR3 comprises 18 residues. Written as DNA, the CDR3 is TGCAGCGTTGGTGCCCCAGGGGTACGGACTAGCGGGAAGTCTCCCCAGTACTTC. Its translation is CSVGAPGVRTSGKSPQYF.

V and J are TRBV6-2 or TRBV6-3 and TRBJ2-1; 7 bases align to TRBD1. Germline loops: CDR1 MNHEY, CDR2 SVGEGT. CDR3 length equals 14 residues. With 6 bases clipped from V and 3 bases from J, the junction kept 5 bases outside the gene matches. The chain's CDR3 is CASSSDRDYNEQFF. The CDR3 bases are TGTGCCAGCAGCTCCGACAGGGACTACAATGAGCAGTTCTTC.

This clone was found once. The chain carries TRBV28 and TRBJ1-6, with a tentative D call TRBD1 (6 bases). Trimming left V 2 bases short and J 6 bases short, with 11 bases between. Per germline, CDR1 MDHEN and CDR2 SYDVKM. The CDR3 sequence is 15 residues long. CDR3: CASSLPGTPNSPLHF. Here the CDR3 DNA reads TGTGCCAGCAGTTTACCCGGGACACCTAATTCACCCCTCCACTTT.

V gene TRBV27 combines with J gene TRBJ1-4; TRBD1 matches at 7 bases. The CDR3 has 13 residues. V gave up 11 bases and J gave up 4 bases; unmatched junction bases: 7. Germline V gives CDR1 MNHEY, CDR2 SMNVEV (reference sequence). CDR3 sequence: CALIQGNNEKLFF. The CDR3 DNA reads as TGTGCCCTTATACAGGGGAATAATGAAAAACTGTTTTTT.

The V gene is TRBV18, the J gene TRBJ2-7; a possible D gene is TRBD1 (6 bases). Trimming stripped 2 bases from V and 2 bases from J, with 16 bases between. The CDR3 sequence is 16 residues long. Germline V gene data show CDR1 as KGHSH and CDR2 as LQKENI. In DNA, the CDR3 is TGTGCCAGCTCACCATTGGGGGCAGGGACCCCCTACGAGCAGTACTTC. Its translation: CASSPLGAGTPYEQYF.

Here the CDR3 reads CASSSYQGEEKQYF. DNA of the CDR3: TGTGCCAGCAGCTCCTATCAGGGTGAGGAAAAGCAGTACTTC. The genes are TRBV7-9 and TRBJ2-7; a possible D gene is TRBD1 (5 bases). Germline loops: CDR1 SEHNR, CDR2 FQNEAQ (reference sequence). The ends were cut back, 4 bases at V and 8 bases at J, with 18 bases in the middle. The CDR3 sequence is 14 residues long.

The gene calls are TRBV19 and TRBJ1-1; D not certain. Germline CDR1 and CDR2: LNHDA and SQIVND (reference sequence). The CDR3 loop spans 10 amino acids. Trimming took off 6 bases at V and 4 bases at J, with 3 bases between the two ends. This CDR3 reads CASRATEAFF. For the CDR3, the DNA is TGTGCCAGTAGGGCCACTGAAGCTTTCTTT.

This chain uses TRBV19 with TRBJ1-4; TRBD1 aligns across 8 bases. V was pared by 6 bases and J by 5 bases, with 5 bases of the junction left unmatched. The germline V gene has CDR1 LNHDA and CDR2 SQIVND (reference sequence). The CDR3 sequence is 14 residues long. The DNA of the CDR3 is TGTGCCAGTAGCCCAGGGGACAGGAATGAAAAACTGTTTTTT. Translated, it gives CASSPGDRNEKLFF.

This clone occurred once. This sequence joins TRBV19 and TRBJ1-2; TRBD1 agrees at 9 bases. This CDR3 is built from 14 residues. Germline trimming cut 3 bases from V and 2 bases from J; bases unmatched to any gene: 1. Germline CDR1 LNHDA, CDR2 SQIVND (reference sequence). The chain's CDR3 is CASSIDRGNYGYTF. Here the CDR3 DNA reads TGTGCCAGTAGTATCGACAGGGGGAACTATGGCTACACCTTC.

In this sample, this clone turned up once. The chain combines TRBV19 with TRBJ2-7, with TRBD2 matching 12 bases. This CDR3 has 14 amino acids. Germline V gene sequence: CDR1 LNHDA, CDR2 SQIVND (reference sequence). V lost 10 bases to trimming and J lost 6 bases; unmatched junction nucleotides: 10. The CDR3 DNA sequence: TGTGCCACCTCGACTCTAGCGGGAGGGACCGAGCAGTACTTC. Amino acid sequence: CATSTLAGGTEQYF.

The chain employs TRBV9 and TRBJ1-4, with 8 bases that match TRBD1. Germline lookup yields CDR1 SGDLS and CDR2 YYNGEE. This CDR3 spans 14 amino acids. The ends lost 1 base at V and 10 bases at J; junction bases unmatched: 6. This CDR3 reads CASSVSGGRGKLFF. The CDR3, as DNA: TGTGCCAGCAGCGTATCAGGGGGCCGGGGAAAACTGTTTTTT.

This clone turned up a few times. The chain uses TRBV5-1 and TRBJ2-1; 9 nucleotides match TRBD2. This CDR3 contains 14 residues. With 6 bases clipped from V and 6 bases from J, the junction kept 7 bases outside the gene matches. Germline assignment: CDR1 SGHRS and CDR2 YFSETQ. This chain's CDR3 is CASTLSGGVNEQFF. Written as DNA, the CDR3 is TGCGCCAGCACTCTTAGCGGGGGAGTCAATGAGCAGTTCTTC. Full variable domain (rest looked up from reference TRBV5-1 and TRBJ2-1): KAGVTQTPRYLIKTRGQQVTLSCSPISGHRSVSWYQQTPGQGLQFLFEYFSETQRNKGNFPGRFSGRQFSNSRSEMNVSTLELGDSALYLCASTLSGGVNEQFFGPGTRLTVL.

Here the CDR3 DNA reads TGTGCCAGCAGACCTATTTGTAGGGGCCAAGAGACCCAGTACTTC. Its protein product is CASRPICRGQETQYF. This sequence joins TRBV11-3 and TRBJ2-5; D is possibly TRBD1 (5 bases). The CDR3 spans 15 residues. Germline CDR1 SGHNT, CDR2 YENEEA. Trimming took off 6 bases at V and 1 base at J, with 15 bases between the two ends.

The rearrangement joins TRBV3-1 (or the pseudogene TRBV3-2) to TRBJ1-5; a weak D match, TRBD1 (6 bases). Germline loops: CDR1 LGHDT, CDR2 YNNKEL (reference sequence). The CDR3 extends over 13 amino acids. Between the trimmed V and J ends, which lost 5 bases and 6 bases, there was a span of 11 bases. The CDR3 here is CASSIQGLQPQHF. In DNA form, the CDR3 reads TGTGCCAGCAGCATACAGGGTCTTCAGCCCCAGCATTTT.

This rearrangement joins TRBV5-1 to TRBJ1-2; TRBD1 is a possible D gene (6 bases). CDR1 SGHRS and CDR2 YFSETQ come from the germline V gene. The CDR3 is made up of 13 amino acids. The V end was cut by 3 bases, the J end by 3 bases, with 9 bases between. The DNA for the CDR3 is TGCGCCAGCAGCTCTGCAGGGGACTATGGCTACACCTTC. Translation: CASSSAGDYGYTF.

V is TRBV6-2 or TRBV6-3 and J is TRBJ2-7, with 7 positions matching TRBD1. CDR3 length: 15 amino acids. Trimming removed 4 bases from V and 0 bases from J; junction bases left unmatched: 6. Germline loops: CDR1 MNHEY, CDR2 SVGEGT. In DNA form, the CDR3 reads TGTGCCAGCAGTTCCGGGACAGCGAGCTCCTACGAGCAGTACTTC. This sequence encodes CASSSGTASSYEQYF.